This record covers a single T cell receptor (beta chain). The treatment is: randomized to nivolumab then ipilimumab (arm A) or the reverse (arm B). Live CD3+CD8+ CD19− CD56− cells were sorted from PBMCs. The sample originates from a study of sequential checkpoint blockade in melanoma. Study summary: Randomization was 1:1 between first-line nivolumab→ipilimumab and ipilimumab→nivolumab. Each arm's sequence ended with maintenance nivolumab.

Data came from immunoSEQ multiplex PCR; TCRdb stores just in-frame clones and leaves some out. Here the sample spans 7,500 to 10,000 clones, approximately 81% being singletons. Germline V gene sequence: CDR1 MNHEY, CDR2 SMNVEV (reference sequence). CDR3 length: 15 amino acids. Trimming removed 5 bases from V and 0 bases from J; junction bases left unmatched: 5. The chain is built from TRBV27 and TRBJ2-7, with 9 bases that match TRBD2. The TCR was taken from a human donor with melanoma. The sequences come from CD8+ T cells sorted from blood (inferred from file names), collected from a patient given nivolumab and ipilimumab in sequence. CDR3 DNA sequence: TGTGCCAGCAGTGCTAGCGGGGTTAGCTCCTACGAGCAGTACTTC. Its protein product is CASSASGVSSYEQYF.